This T cell receptor beta chain emerged from a study of blood T cells in healthy people across ages. The study, taken as a whole, reports: Aged donors had fewer naive CD4+ cells and lower diversity than long-lived donors.

For this clonotype: Its specificity is unknown.

A second about 7 to 12 cycle PCR used barcoded and J-beta primers. TCRdb reanalysed the 5' RACE reads using MiXCR and keeps one entry per CDR3 protein. Seen here are more than 550,000 distinct CDR3 sequences, 22% observed once, and the top ten hold about 22%. Every sample gave at least 6 micrograms of total RNA when it was extracted. The CDR3 has 14 amino acids. Trimming cost V 4 bases and J 6 bases; bases outside gene matches: 6. CDR1 is SGHDT, CDR2 YYEEEE, per germline. This sequence joins TRBV5-6 and TRBJ2-3; 9 bases map to TRBD2. This receptor was taken from a man in his 70s in good health. The sample was blood. The CDR3 sequence: CASSPGTSWDTQYF. The CDR3 bases are TGTGCCAGCAGCCCTGGGACTAGCTGGGATACGCAGTATTTT. Combining the CDR3 with reference TRBV5-6 and TRBJ2-3 gives the whole variable domain DAGVTQSPTHLIKTRGQQVTLRCSPKSGHDTVSWYQQALGQGPQFIFQYYEEEERQRGNFPDRFSGHQFPNYSSELNVNALLLGDSALYLCASSPGTSWDTQYFGPGTRLTVL.